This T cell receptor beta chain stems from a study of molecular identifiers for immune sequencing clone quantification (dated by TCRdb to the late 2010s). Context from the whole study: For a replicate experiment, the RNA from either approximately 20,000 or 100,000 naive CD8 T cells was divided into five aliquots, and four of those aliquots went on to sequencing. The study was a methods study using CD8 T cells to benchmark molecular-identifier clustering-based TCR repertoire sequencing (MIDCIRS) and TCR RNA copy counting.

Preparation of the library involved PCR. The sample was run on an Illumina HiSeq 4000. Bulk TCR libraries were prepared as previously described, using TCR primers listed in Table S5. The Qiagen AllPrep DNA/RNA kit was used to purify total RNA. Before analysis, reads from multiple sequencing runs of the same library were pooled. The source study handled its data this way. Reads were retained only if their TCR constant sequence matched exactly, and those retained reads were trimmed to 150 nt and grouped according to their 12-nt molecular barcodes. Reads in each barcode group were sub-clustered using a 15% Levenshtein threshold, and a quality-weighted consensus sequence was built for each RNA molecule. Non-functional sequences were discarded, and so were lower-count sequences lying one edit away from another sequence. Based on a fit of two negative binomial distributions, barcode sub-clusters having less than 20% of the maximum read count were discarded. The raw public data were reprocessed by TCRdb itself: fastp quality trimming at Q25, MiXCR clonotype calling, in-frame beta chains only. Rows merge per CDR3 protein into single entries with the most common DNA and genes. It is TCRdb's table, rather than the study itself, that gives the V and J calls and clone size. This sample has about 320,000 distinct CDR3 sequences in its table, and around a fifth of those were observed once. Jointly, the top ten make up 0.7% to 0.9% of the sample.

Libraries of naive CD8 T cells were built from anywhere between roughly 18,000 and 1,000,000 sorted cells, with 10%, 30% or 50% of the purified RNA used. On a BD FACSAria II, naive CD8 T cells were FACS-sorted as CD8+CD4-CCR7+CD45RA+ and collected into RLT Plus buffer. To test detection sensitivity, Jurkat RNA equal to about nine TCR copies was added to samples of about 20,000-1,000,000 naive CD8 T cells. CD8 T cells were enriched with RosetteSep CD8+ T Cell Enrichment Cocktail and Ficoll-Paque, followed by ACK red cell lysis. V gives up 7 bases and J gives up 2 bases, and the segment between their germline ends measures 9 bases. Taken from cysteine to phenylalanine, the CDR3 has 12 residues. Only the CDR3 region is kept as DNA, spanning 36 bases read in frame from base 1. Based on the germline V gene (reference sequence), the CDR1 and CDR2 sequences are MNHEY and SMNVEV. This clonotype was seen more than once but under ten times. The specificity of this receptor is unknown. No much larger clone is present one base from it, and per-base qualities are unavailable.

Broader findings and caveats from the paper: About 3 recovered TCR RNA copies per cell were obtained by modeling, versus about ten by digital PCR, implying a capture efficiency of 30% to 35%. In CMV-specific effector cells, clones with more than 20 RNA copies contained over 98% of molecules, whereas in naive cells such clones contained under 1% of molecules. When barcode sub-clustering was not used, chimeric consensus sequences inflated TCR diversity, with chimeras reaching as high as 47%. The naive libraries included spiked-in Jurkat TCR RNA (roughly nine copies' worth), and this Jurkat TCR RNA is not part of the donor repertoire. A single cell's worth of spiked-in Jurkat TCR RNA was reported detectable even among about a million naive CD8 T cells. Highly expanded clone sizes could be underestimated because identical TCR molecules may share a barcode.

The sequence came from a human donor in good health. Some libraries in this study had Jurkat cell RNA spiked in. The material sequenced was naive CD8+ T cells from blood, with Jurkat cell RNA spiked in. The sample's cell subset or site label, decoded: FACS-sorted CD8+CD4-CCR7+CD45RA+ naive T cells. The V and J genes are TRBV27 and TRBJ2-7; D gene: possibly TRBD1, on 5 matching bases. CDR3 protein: CASMDIPYEQYF. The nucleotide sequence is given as TGTGCCAGCATGGACATTCCCTACGAGCAGTACTTC.